Below, 21 T cell receptor beta chains from the same sample are listed, as sequenced in a study of blood T cell repertoires in COVID-19. TCRdb keeps only in-frame clones here, not all; method: immunoSEQ multiplex PCR. The table has 85,000 to 130,000 clones, 70% to 90% seen once. The sequencing sample was made of peripheral blood. These receptors were taken from an older woman with acute or convalescent COVID-19.

The chain uses TRBV19 and TRBJ2-1, with unresolved D. Between the trimmed V and J ends, which lost 2 bases and 4 bases, there was a span of 15 bases. The V gene's germline CDR1 is LNHDA and CDR2 SQIVND (reference sequence). The CDR3 totals 16 residues. CDR3 coding DNA: TGTGCCAGTAGTATAAGCCAAAACAGATGGTACAATGAGCAGTTCTTC. Its protein product is CASSISQNRWYNEQFF.

The genes are TRBV10-3 and TRBJ1-4; maybe TRBD1 (6 bases). The CDR3 sequence is 15 residues long. Trimming pared 3 bases from V and 0 bases from J, leaving 8 bases between. Germline values: CDR1 ENHRY, CDR2 SYGVKD. The chain's CDR3 is CAISETGTTNEKLFF. CDR3 bases: TGTGCCATCAGTGAAACAGGGACAACTAATGAAAAACTGTTTTTT.

V is TRBV18 and J is TRBJ1-1; no clear D gene. Germline V gives CDR1 KGHSH, CDR2 LQKENI. The CDR3 sequence is 13 residues long. V dropped 4 bases and J dropped 1 base, with 7 bases sitting between them. CDR3: CASSRTPNTEAFF. The CDR3 coding sequence is TGTGCCAGCTCACGAACACCGAACACTGAAGCTTTCTTT.

The chain is built from TRBV28 and TRBJ1-6, with 8 bases fitting TRBD1. The CDR3 runs 13 residues. V lost 7 bases, J lost 8 bases, and 4 bases stayed unmatched. Germline-derived CDR1 and CDR2 are MDHEN and SYDVKM. The CDR3 DNA reads as TGTGCCAGCACCAGACAGGGGTATTCACCCCTCCACTTT. This gives the protein CASTRQGYSPLHF. The entire variable domain, with the rest obtained from reference TRBV28 and TRBJ1-6, is as follows: DVKVTQSSRYLVKRTGEKVFLECVQDMDHENMFWYRQDPGLGLRLIYFSYDVKMKEKGDIPEGYSVSREKKERFSLILESASTNQTSMYLCASTRQGYSPLHFGNGTRLTVT.

This chain links TRBV19 with TRBJ1-6; a weak D match, TRBD1 (5 bases). Trimming took 3 bases from V and 8 from J, leaving 14 bases between them. This CDR3 region has 15 residues. Germline V gene sequence: CDR1 LNHDA, CDR2 SQIVND (reference sequence). The CDR3 nucleotides read TGTGCCAGTAGTATGTACGACAGCCTCGATTCACCCCTCCACTTT. It is translated as CASSMYDSLDSPLHF.

J is TRBJ2-5 and V is TRBV9; the match to TRBD1 covers 9 bases. Germline lookup yields CDR1 SGDLS and CDR2 YYNGEE. J gave up 4 bases and V 4 bases, and 5 bases lay outside the gene matches. The CDR3 covers 14 residues. CDR3 in amino acids: CASSRTGGGETQYF. The CDR3 DNA follows: TGTGCCAGCAGCAGAACAGGGGGCGGAGAGACCCAGTACTTC.

The chain combines TRBV10-3 with TRBJ1-6; no clear D. Germline V lookup: CDR1 ENHRY, CDR2 SYGVKD. Trimming took 4 bases from V and 5 from J, leaving 6 bases between them. This CDR3 is 13 amino acids long. This CDR3 is CAISGTNNSPLHF. The CDR3 region has the DNA TGTGCCATCAGTGGCACAAATAATTCACCCCTCCACTTT.

The rearrangement uses TRBV30 and TRBJ1-2; TRBD1 aligns across 7 bases. The CDR3 has 13 residues. The germline V gene encodes CDR1 GTSNPN and CDR2 SVGIG (reference sequence). V shed 2 bases, J shed 8 bases, and the junction held 8 bases outside the gene matches. CDR3 sequence reads: CAWSSQGGRGYTF. CDR3 bases: TGTGCCTGGAGTTCTCAGGGGGGCCGAGGCTACACCTTC.

This clone was observed a few times. J is TRBJ2-7 and V is TRBV16, with TRBD2 as a possible D gene (5 bases). Trimming pared 0 bases from V and 6 bases from J, leaving 12 bases between. The germline CDR1 and CDR2 sequences are KGHSY and FQNENV. The CDR3 length is 14 residues. CDR3 sequence (DNA): TGTGCCAGCAGCCAATCGATCGGGGTTGGCGAGCAGTACGTC. Translating gives CASSQSIGVGEQYV.

This chain joins TRBV13 and TRBJ1-5, with a tentative D call TRBD1 (5 bases). The ends were cut back, 3 bases at V and 3 bases at J, with 9 bases in the middle. The germline gives CDR1 PRHDT, CDR2 FYEKMQ (reference sequence). The CDR3 has 14 amino acids. CDR3 loop: CASSFGRVNQPQHF. In DNA, the CDR3 is TGTGCCAGCAGCTTTGGCAGGGTCAATCAGCCCCAGCATTTT.

This chain links TRBV28 with TRBJ1-2; D is ambiguous. V shed 6 bases and J shed 8 bases, with 7 bases lying between them. The CDR3 sequence is 10 residues long. Germline CDR1 MDHEN, CDR2 SYDVKM. The CDR3 loop reads CASRRGGYTF. The CDR3, as DNA: TGTGCCAGCAGGAGAGGAGGCTACACCTTC.

The chain carries TRBV3-1 (or the pseudogene TRBV3-2) and TRBJ1-2; no definite D call. Germline-derived CDR1 and CDR2 are LGHDT and YNNKEL (reference sequence). The CDR3 consists of 11 residues. Trimming left V 1 base short and J 8 bases short, with 5 bases between. The CDR3 bases are TGTGCCAGCAGCCAAGCGAGGGGCTACACCTTC. Translated, it gives CASSQARGYTF.

The chain carries TRBV4-2 and TRBJ1-2, with TRBD1 matching 12 bases. V dropped 2 bases and J dropped 9; count of bases not matched to a gene: 10. CDR3 size: 16 residues. Germline lookup yields CDR1 LGHNA and CDR2 YNFKEQ. The CDR3 loop is CASSQSLRDRGHRYTF. The CDR3 coding sequence is TGTGCCAGCAGCCAATCCCTCCGGGACAGGGGGCATCGCTACACCTTC.

The chain combines TRBV6-5 with TRBJ1-5, with D possibly TRBD1 on 5 matching bases. CDR1 MNHEY and CDR2 SVGAGI come from the germline V gene. V lost 7 bases, J lost 2 bases, and 15 bases lay in between. The CDR3 runs to 15 residues. CDR3 amino acids: CASIRGFTGNQPQHF. DNA for the CDR3: TGTGCCAGCATTCGGGGGTTCACGGGCAATCAGCCCCAGCATTTT.

The chain joins TRBV5-5 to TRBJ2-7; perhaps TRBD2 as D (5 bases). V shed 3 bases and J shed 3 bases, with 13 bases lying between them. Germline values: CDR1 SGHKS, CDR2 YYEKEE (reference sequence). The CDR3 is 14 residues long. The CDR3 nucleotides read TGTGCCAGCAGCTCCTCAGCGGCCTTCTACGAGCAGTACTTC. Its protein product is CASSSSAAFYEQYF.

This sequence joins TRBV27 and TRBJ1-1; the D gene is possibly TRBD1 (5 bases). V gave up 5 bases and J gave up 4 bases, with 17 bases separating them. The V gene's germline CDR1 is MNHEY and CDR2 SMNVEV (reference sequence). There are 15 residues in the CDR3. In DNA form, the CDR3 reads TGTGCCAGCAGTCCAGTAAAGGCAGGGCCCACTGAAGCTTTCTTT. Encoded protein: CASSPVKAGPTEAFF.

This clone occurred a few times. The genes are TRBV18 and TRBJ2-7, with D possibly matching TRBD2 (6 bases). The V gene lost 2 bases and the J gene lost 1 base, with 9 bases spanning the gap. CDR1 is KGHSH, CDR2 LQKENI, per germline. The length of the CDR3 is 14 residues. CDR3 loop: CASSPSGGSYEQYV. CDR3 DNA sequence: TGTGCCAGCTCACCATCCGGGGGTTCCTACGAGCAGTACGTC.

This chain joins TRBV19 and TRBJ2-5; TRBD2 matches at 10 bases. Germline V gives CDR1 LNHDA, CDR2 SQIVND (reference sequence). Germline trimming cut 5 bases from V and 4 bases from J; bases unmatched to any gene: 4. The CDR3 loop spans 14 amino acids. The CDR3, as DNA: TGTGCCAGTAGTCGGACTAGCGGAGTAGAGACCCAGTACTTC. It specifies CASSRTSGVETQYF.

This sequence joins TRBV6-5 and TRBJ1-5; the match to TRBD1 covers 8 bases. Germline V gene sequence: CDR1 MNHEY, CDR2 SVGAGI. With 4 bases clipped from V and 5 bases from J, the junction kept 7 bases outside the gene matches. The CDR3 runs to 15 residues. CDR3 DNA sequence: TGTGCCAGCAGTTCCGGGACAGGACCCTATCAGCCCCAGCATTTT. It yields the protein CASSSGTGPYQPQHF.

The chain recombines TRBV7-8 with TRBJ2-1; 10 bases line up with TRBD2. The germline V gene has CDR1 SGHVS and CDR2 FQNEAQ. The CDR3 loop spans 16 amino acids. Losses at the gene ends were 5 bases for V and 5 bases for J; bases not matched to a gene: 9. DNA for the CDR3: TGTGCCAGCAGCCCCACGGTTCTAGCGGGAGACAATGAGCAGTTCTTC. Its protein is CASSPTVLAGDNEQFF.

The chain joins TRBV15 to TRBJ2-1, with D tentatively TRBD2 (6 bases). CDR3 length equals 21 residues. V gave up 0 bases and J gave up 2 bases, with 26 bases separating them. CDR1 and CDR2 from the germline V gene are LNHNV and YYDKDF (reference sequence). The DNA of the CDR3 is TGTGCCACCAGCAGAGATTATGGCGGGACTGACACCTCGCCTGCCTACAATGAGCAGTTCTTC. Its protein is CATSRDYGGTDTSPAYNEQFF.